This T cell receptor beta chain comes out of a study of spatial heterogeneity in lung cancer. Overall study findings and caveats: Counts of expanded alpha and beta TCRs within tumors tracked the tumor nonsynonymous mutation count.

Deletions cut 7 bases from V and 3 bases from J, with 30 bases between. The CDR3 loop spans 18 amino acids. Germline V gene data show CDR1 as DFQATT and CDR2 as SNEGSKA (reference sequence). As for time point: sample taken at primary tumor resection. No cells were sorted before sequencing. The whole RNA sequenced was extracted from tumor, nontumor lung or frozen PBMC. Worth noting for this clonotype: As yet, its antigen is unknown. This beta chain appears as a stray read in a library generated for alpha chains; its size is not informative.

TCRdb independently ran MiXCR on the 5' RACE reads; one entry per CDR3 protein. The sample lists several hundred distinct CDR3 sequences, roughly 80% occurring once. The receptor's source is a female donor with early-stage non-small cell lung cancer. V usage is TRBV20-1 and J usage is TRBJ1-1; D remains ambiguous. This specimen was lung tumor tissue, taken at surgery. In nucleotides, the CDR3 is TGCAGTGGTGGGAGATTTTTTAGGCGGCGCGGGTGGGACACTGAAGCTTTCTTT. Translation gives CSGGRFFRRRGWDTEAFF.